A selection of T cell receptor beta chains follows, all from one sample in a study of T cells in Graves' hyperthyroidism and ophthalmopathy. MiXCR was run by TCRdb on the multiplex PCR reads, yielding one entry per CDR3 protein. The sample has fewer than 800,000 distinct CDR3 sequences; over 15% are singletons. The specimen sequenced was blood. The receptors come from a man between 18 and 35 years old with Graves' hyperthyroidism. CDR3s leave out the opening cysteine and the closing phenylalanine or tryptophan. A row's size may be missing; if present it is once, few, many or a size class.

v_call: TRBV20-1; clone_size: many; cdr3_aa: SAITGTQPQH
v_call: TRBV28; clone_size: many; cdr3_aa: ATEQGASETQY
v_call: TRBV2; clone_size: many; cdr3_aa: ASSKGPGTGRGDTQY
v_call: TRBV27; clone_size: NA; cdr3_aa: ASSDRVGYTEAF
v_call: TRBV12-3/TRBV12-4; clone_size: many; cdr3_aa: ASSPQGHTEAF
v_call: TRBV6-2/TRBV6-3; clone_size: NA; cdr3_aa: ASSYSGRAGEQF
v_call: TRBV10-3; clone_size: many; cdr3_aa: AIGGGDNSNQPQH
v_call: TRBV5-1; clone_size: NA; cdr3_aa: ASRYGYSGHLNTGELF
v_call: TRBV30; clone_size: many; cdr3_aa: AWSVRVEQY
v_call: TRBV10-2; clone_size: few; cdr3_aa: ACCPPGGTGEQY
v_call: TRBV20-1; clone_size: many; cdr3_aa: SAPWVAGGSSEQF
v_call: TRBV7-9; clone_size: many; cdr3_aa: ASSLERGTLLETQY
v_call: TRBV12-3/TRBV12-4; clone_size: many; cdr3_aa: ASSLDVAYEQY
v_call: TRBV12-3/TRBV12-4; clone_size: NA; cdr3_aa: ASSFLFSGNTIY
v_call: TRBV20-1; clone_size: many; cdr3_aa: SARVRAGVPYEQY
v_call: TRBV4-1; clone_size: NA; cdr3_aa: ASSQEEKQGAKNEQF
v_call: TRBV6-5; clone_size: many; cdr3_aa: ASSYPPRLVQPQH
v_call: TRBV27; clone_size: many; cdr3_aa: ASSLLPGLGNEQF
v_call: TRBV24-1; clone_size: many; cdr3_aa: ATRGTSGGEQY
v_call: TRBV27; clone_size: NA; cdr3_aa: ASSRTGSSSYNEQF
v_call: TRBV7-9; clone_size: many; cdr3_aa: ASSSDLRRNYGYT
v_call: TRBV7-9; clone_size: NA; cdr3_aa: ASSATTDTQY
v_call: TRBV6-5; clone_size: NA; cdr3_aa: ASSYLTGGHYNEQF
v_call: TRBV12-5; clone_size: NA; cdr3_aa: ASGLNYEQY
v_call: TRBV11-2; clone_size: many; cdr3_aa: ASSSEGLAGVEVQF
v_call: TRBV7-9; clone_size: NA; cdr3_aa: ASSRALAGEGEQY
v_call: TRBV5-8; clone_size: many; cdr3_aa: ASSPAGGAALYEQY
v_call: TRBV12-3/TRBV12-4; clone_size: many; cdr3_aa: ASSLYNQPQH
v_call: TRBV6-2/TRBV6-3; clone_size: few; cdr3_aa: ASTGTGAASYNEQF
v_call: TRBV28; clone_size: many; cdr3_aa: ASGLRGATDTQY
v_call: TRBV20-1; clone_size: few; cdr3_aa: SARVPGQGDEQY
v_call: TRBV2; clone_size: many; cdr3_aa: ASSQNNYGYT
v_call: TRBV28; clone_size: NA; cdr3_aa: ASSLTYSVETQY
v_call: TRBV11-2; clone_size: many; cdr3_aa: ASRGIRMNTEAF
v_call: TRBV7-9; clone_size: many; cdr3_aa: ASSAPLKRESTDTQY
v_call: TRBV12-3/TRBV12-4; clone_size: many; cdr3_aa: ASSLEYQPQH
v_call: TRBV20-1; clone_size: NA; cdr3_aa: SARDRGGVRETQY
v_call: TRBV28; clone_size: NA; cdr3_aa: ASSSDRVPGNTIY
v_call: TRBV28; clone_size: few; cdr3_aa: ASHDRQNTGELF
v_call: TRBV7-9; clone_size: many; cdr3_aa: ASSLAGLANYEQY
v_call: TRBV18; clone_size: many; cdr3_aa: ASSPREIRDTEAF
v_call: TRBV11-2; clone_size: NA; cdr3_aa: ASRLWGRGLYTGELF
v_call: TRBV28; clone_size: many; cdr3_aa: ASSSGPFFSGNTIY
v_call: TRBV19; clone_size: few; cdr3_aa: ASSIRGGGNQPQH
v_call: TRBV13; clone_size: NA; cdr3_aa: ASSHSGQGGTEAF
v_call: TRBV4-3; clone_size: few; cdr3_aa: ASSQEIRIGTEAF
v_call: TRBV11-2; clone_size: few; cdr3_aa: ASSLALPNEKLF
v_call: TRBV20-1; clone_size: few; cdr3_aa: SARVRSSGANVLT
v_call: TRBV29-1; clone_size: few; cdr3_aa: SVSTGVSYEQY
v_call: TRBV18; clone_size: few; cdr3_aa: ASSPLAGGETQY
v_call: TRBV15; clone_size: NA; cdr3_aa: ATSMFRVLDEKLF
v_call: TRBV13; clone_size: few; cdr3_aa: ASSLGTGPRSYEQY
v_call: TRBV5-6; clone_size: few; cdr3_aa: ASSFEDRPTDTQY
v_call: TRBV2; clone_size: many; cdr3_aa: ASSLQEGGYGYT